These T cell receptor beta chains were read from a single sample in a study of blood T cell repertoires in COVID-19. The data were produced by immunoSEQ multiplex PCR, yet TCRdb's version contains in-frame clones alone and is incomplete. The table lists 650,000 to 800,000 clones, around 90% of them singletons. Sequenced sample: peripheral blood. The source is a young woman with acute or convalescent COVID-19. Each CDR3 is given with its conserved first and last residue. The D gene is left open where the match is weak. Some rows have no size entry. The others give once, few or many, or a class for an expanded clone.

>NA|TRBJ1-2|TRBV7-9|NA
CASRRGEGNGYTF
TGTGCCAGCAGACGCGGGGAGGGTAACGGCTACACCTTC
>TRBD2|TRBJ2-1|TRBV7-2|NA
CASSPPLAGGNEQFF
TGTGCCAGCAGCCCACCTCTAGCGGGGGGTAATGAGCAGTTCTTC
>TRBD2|TRBJ2-1|TRBV29-1|once
CSVPPYGGGDNEQFF
TGCAGCGTTCCCCCCTACGGCGGGGGGGACAATGAGCAGTTCTTC
>NA|TRBJ1-2|TRBV5-6|once
CASSWWLQNYGYTF
TGTGCCAGCAGCTGGTGGCTCCAGAACTATGGCTACACCTTC
>NA|TRBJ1-2|TRBV9|NA
CASSPGANYGYTF
TGTGCCAGCAGCCCCGGAGCAAACTATGGCTACACCTTC
>TRBD1|TRBJ1-2|TRBV7-8|few
CASSQGQGVFYGYTF
TGTGCCAGCAGCCAAGGACAGGGCGTTTTCTATGGCTACACCTTC
>NA|TRBJ2-1|TRBV4-3|NA
CASSQEGLYEQFF
TGCGCCAGCAGCCAAGAGGGACTCTATGAGCAGTTCTTC
>NA|TRBJ2-7|TRBV21-1|NA
CASSASLSYEQYF
TGTGCCAGCAGCGCTAGCTTAAGCTACGAGCAGTACTTC
>NA|TRBJ1-2|TRBV6-1|NA
CASSEVAGINYGYTF
TGTGCCAGCAGTGAAGTCGCAGGGATCAACTATGGCTACACCTTC
>NA|TRBJ1-5|TRBV25-1|few
CARRREYSNQPQHF
TGTGCCAGAAGGAGGGAGTATAGCAATCAGCCCCAGCATTTT
>NA|TRBJ1-2|TRBV5-1|NA
CASSLGEGGYTF
TGCGCCAGCAGCTTGGGCGAGGGAGGCTACACCTTC
>NA|TRBJ1-2|TRBV7-9|NA
CASSLEVGNYGYTF
TGTGCCAGCAGCTTAGAGGTGGGCAACTATGGCTACACCTTC
>NA|TRBJ2-7|TRBV21-1|NA
CASFQDSENYEQYF
TGTGCCAGCTTCCAGGACAGTGAAAACTACGAGCAGTACTTC
>TRBD1|TRBJ1-2|TRBV6-5|NA
CASRPPTGSNYGYTF
TGTGCCAGCAGACCACCGACAGGGAGCAACTATGGCTACACCTTC
>NA|TRBJ1-1|TRBV18|NA
CASSPRRDIGTEAFF
TGTGCCAGCTCACCACGGCGCGACATAGGCACTGAAGCTTTCTTT
>TRBD1|TRBJ2-1|TRBV5-1|NA
CASSFASGGNEQFF
TGCGCCAGCAGCTTCGCATCAGGGGGCAATGAGCAGTTCTTC
>NA|TRBJ1-5|TRBV9|NA
CAREPGTTGSDQPQHF
TGTGCCAGGGAACCGGGGACAACAGGGTCTGATCAGCCCCAGCATTTT
>TRBD2|TRBJ2-3|TRBV4-1|once
CATTLSGGGGTDTQYF
TGCGCCACCACGTTATCTGGCGGGGGAGGCACAGATACGCAGTATTTT
>TRBD2|TRBJ2-3|TRBV5-1|NA
CASIQRGGDTQYF
TGCGCCAGCATCCAGCGGGGGGGCGATACGCAGTATTTT
>TRBD1|TRBJ1-1|TRBV10-3|NA
CAITSGTGLNTEAFF
TGTGCCATCACCTCAGGGACAGGGTTGAACACTGAAGCTTTCTTT
>TRBD2|TRBJ2-1|TRBV27|once
CASSSRLAGGPRNEQFF
TGTGCCAGCAGTTCCCGACTAGCGGGGGGGCCAAGGAATGAGCAGTTCTTC
>NA|TRBJ1-2|TRBV7-9|NA
CASSSIPGQHYGYTF
TGTGCCAGCAGCTCCATACCGGGACAACACTATGGCTACACCTTC
>NA|TRBJ2-5|TRBV7-8|few
CASSFDRAGETQYF
TGTGCCAGCAGCTTTGACAGGGCGGGGGAGACCCAGTACTTC
>TRBD1|TRBJ1-1|TRBV3-1/TRBV3-2|NA
CASSQDQGARVRDTEAFF
TGTGCCAGCAGCCAAGATCAGGGGGCGCGGGTTCGGGACACTGAAGCTTTCTTT
>NA|TRBJ2-7|TRBV6-2/TRBV6-3|NA
CASSRRTGGASYEQYF
TGTGCCAGCAGCCGCCGTACAGGAGGGGCTTCCTACGAGCAGTACTTC
>TRBD2|TRBJ2-1|TRBV7-9|NA
CASSSPPSGRYNEQFF
TGTGCCAGCAGCTCCCCTCCTAGCGGGCGCTACAATGAGCAGTTCTTC
>TRBD1|TRBJ2-1|TRBV7-9|NA
CASSLARGPYNEQFF
TGTGCCAGCAGCTTGGCTAGGGGGCCCTACAATGAGCAGTTCTTC
>NA|TRBJ1-1|TRBV5-1|NA
CASSTSTGNEAFF
TGCGCCAGCAGCACATCTACAGGAAATGAAGCTTTCTTT
>TRBD1|TRBJ1-1|TRBV12-5|NA
CASGLADRENTEAFF
TGTGCTAGTGGTTTGGCGGACAGGGAAAACACTGAAGCTTTCTTT
>NA|TRBJ2-3|TRBV24-1|NA
CATSGSGGGQGTQYF
TGTGCCACCAGTGGCAGCGGGGGGGGACAGGGTACGCAGTATTTT
>TRBD1|TRBJ1-2|TRBV10-3|few
CAISDQGQGYYGYTF
TGTGCCATCAGTGACCAGGGACAGGGGTACTATGGCTACACCTTC
>TRBD2|TRBJ2-3|TRBV20-1|NA
CSASKRGVSDTQYF
TGCAGTGCTAGTAAGCGGGGGGTCTCAGATACGCAGTATTTT
>NA|TRBJ1-6|TRBV18|few
CASSLGRQNSPLHF
TGTGCCAGCTCACTGGGCAGACAAAATTCACCCCTCCACTTT
>TRBD1|TRBJ1-5|TRBV6-2/TRBV6-3|NA
CASSGTGLNQPQHF
TGTGCCAGCAGTGGGACAGGGCTCAATCAGCCCCAGCATTTT
>NA|TRBJ2-1|TRBV24-1|NA
CATSDFEANEQFF
TGTGCCACCAGTGATTTCGAAGCAAATGAGCAGTTCTTC
>TRBD1|TRBJ1-2|TRBV12-3/TRBV12-4|NA
CASSWDRGTF
TGTGCCAGCAGTTGGGACAGGGGAACCTTC
>NA|TRBJ1-1|TRBV29-1|NA
CSASRGTEAFF
TGCAGTGCCAGTCGGGGCACTGAAGCTTTCTTT
>NA|TRBJ1-4|TRBV5-1|NA
CASSPEQPEKLFF
TGCGCCAGCAGCCCTGAACAGCCCGAAAAACTGTTTTTT
>NA|TRBJ1-2|TRBV19|NA
CASSIPGQYGYTF
TGTGCCAGTAGTATCCCCGGACAGTATGGCTACACCTTC
>TRBD1|TRBJ2-7|TRBV2|NA
CASSVTGGSYEQYF
TGTGCCAGCAGCGTGACAGGGGGCTCCTACGAGCAGTACTTC
>NA|TRBJ2-1|TRBV7-2|NA
CASSLGRGREGREQFF
TGTGCCAGCAGCTTAGGGCGGGGTCGTGAGGGTAGGGAGCAGTTCTTC
>NA|TRBJ1-2|TRBV9|NA
CASSVSDYGYTF
TGTGCCAGCAGCGTATCAGACTATGGCTACACCTTC
>TRBD1|TRBJ2-3|TRBV7-9|few
CASSYGQASTDTQYF
TGTGCCAGCAGCTATGGACAGGCTAGCACAGATACGCAGTATTTT
>NA|TRBJ1-6|TRBV18|NA
CASSPYTGNNSPLHF
TGTGCCAGCTCACCATACACGGGAAATAATTCACCCCTCCACTTT
>NA|TRBJ2-3|TRBV7-3|NA
CASSPAGTDTQYF
TGTGCCAGCAGCCCCGCGGGCACAGATACGCAGTATTTT
>NA|TRBJ2-2|TRBV19|NA
CASSIDPTGELFF
TGTGCCAGTAGTATAGATCCTACCGGGGAGCTGTTTTTT
>NA|TRBJ1-2|TRBV29-1|NA
CSVGEGSYGYTF
TGCAGCGTGGGGGAGGGTAGCTATGGCTACACCTTC
>NA|TRBJ1-2|TRBV6-5|NA
CASSYSAQTYGYTF
TGTGCCAGCAGTTACTCGGCACAGACCTATGGCTACACCTTC
>NA|TRBJ1-1|TRBV27|NA
CASPGYPHVNTEAFF
TGTGCCAGCCCAGGGTACCCCCATGTGAACACTGAAGCTTTCTTT
>NA|TRBJ2-2|TRBV9|NA
CASSDRAGGELFF
TGTGCCAGCAGCGACAGGGCCGGGGGGGAGCTGTTTTTT
>NA|TRBJ1-5|TRBV18|NA
CASSPAQVSNNQPQHF
TGTGCCAGCTCACCGGCACAGGTCTCCAACAATCAGCCCCAGCATTTT
>TRBD1|TRBJ2-7|TRBV7-9|NA
CASSDRGAVYEQYF
TGTGCCAGCAGTGACAGGGGGGCTGTTTACGAGCAGTACTTC
>TRBD1|TRBJ2-1|TRBV27|NA
CASSLGLGTGLVNEQFF
TGTGCCAGCAGTTTAGGTCTAGGGACAGGGTTAGTCAATGAGCAGTTCTTC
>NA|TRBJ1-2|TRBV14|NA
CASSQYVGANYGYTF
TGTGCCAGCAGCCAATATGTGGGGGCCAACTATGGCTACACCTTC
>TRBD2|TRBJ2-7|TRBV5-1|NA
CASSSTSGGPYEQYF
TGCGCCAGCAGCTCGACTAGCGGGGGCCCCTACGAGCAGTACTTC
>NA|TRBJ1-2|TRBV9|NA
CASSPWDSYYGYTF
TGTGCCAGCAGCCCGTGGGACTCCTACTATGGCTACACCTTC
>TRBD1|TRBJ1-2|TRBV19|few
CASSRDRVDYTF
TGTGCCAGTAGTCGGGACAGGGTGGACTACACCTTC